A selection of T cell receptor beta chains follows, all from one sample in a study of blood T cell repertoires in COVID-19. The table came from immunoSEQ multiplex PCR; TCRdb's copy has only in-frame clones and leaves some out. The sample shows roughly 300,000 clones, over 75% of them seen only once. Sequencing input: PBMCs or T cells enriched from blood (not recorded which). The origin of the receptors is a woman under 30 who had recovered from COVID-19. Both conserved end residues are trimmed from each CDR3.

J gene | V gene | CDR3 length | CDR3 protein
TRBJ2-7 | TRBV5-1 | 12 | ASSSGLAEYEQY
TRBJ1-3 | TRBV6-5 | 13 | ASSPQTGNGNTIY
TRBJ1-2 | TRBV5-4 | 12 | ASSLQGVQGGYT
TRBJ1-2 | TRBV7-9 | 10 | ASQQGAKGYT
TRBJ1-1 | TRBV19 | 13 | ASSMLPDPGTEAF
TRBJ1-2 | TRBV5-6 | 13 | ASSLSGLRHYGYT
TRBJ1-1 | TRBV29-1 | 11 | SVRQSMNTEAF
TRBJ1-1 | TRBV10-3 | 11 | AISELGDTEAF
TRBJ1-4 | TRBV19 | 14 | ASSLRQGATNEKLF
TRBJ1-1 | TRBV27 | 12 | ASSPFHRNTEAF
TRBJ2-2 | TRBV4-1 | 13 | ASSQWEGGTGELF
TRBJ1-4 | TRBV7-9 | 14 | ASSLGPGQANEKLF
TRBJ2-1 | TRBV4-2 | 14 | ASSRHRGFSYNEQF
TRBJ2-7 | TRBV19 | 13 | ASSAQGPAFHEQY
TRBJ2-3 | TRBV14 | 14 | ASSQALAGAADTQY
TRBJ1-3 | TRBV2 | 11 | AILGISGNTIY
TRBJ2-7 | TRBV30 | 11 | AWSVGLLYEQY
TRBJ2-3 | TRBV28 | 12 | ASSLGQGTDTQY
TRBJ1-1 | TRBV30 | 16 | AWSPRVRDRGFMTEAF
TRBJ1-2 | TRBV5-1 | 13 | ASSLDASTGYGYT
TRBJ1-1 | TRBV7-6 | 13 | ASSLGGAGNTEAF
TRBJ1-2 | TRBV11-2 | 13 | ASSLGPTSNYGYT
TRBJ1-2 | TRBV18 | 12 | ASSLNELYRGYT
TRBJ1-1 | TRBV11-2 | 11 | ASSLGTGGAAF
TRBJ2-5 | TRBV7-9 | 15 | ASSYNSRTGGQETQY
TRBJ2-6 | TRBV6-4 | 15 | ASSGGTAASGANVLT